The TCR beta chain described here comes from a study of radiotherapy plus CTLA-4 blockade in lung cancer. Those patients who had chemo-refractory metastatic non-small-cell lung cancer were given focal radiation along with CTLA-4 blockade through ipilimumab. Germline values: CDR1 MDHEN, CDR2 SYDVKM. The CDR3 has 20 amino acids. The V segment lost 6 bases and the J segment 1 base; nucleotides outside the gene matches: 15. Assay: immunoSEQ multiplex PCR; the TCRdb copy retains only in-frame clones and omits some. Here the sample spans roughly 48,000 clones, around 83% being singletons. A few counts support this clone. No antigen is known for it. Whole-study results and caveats: According to reports, early shifts in blood T cell clones, alongside interferon-beta, forecast response most accurately.

The gene calls are TRBV28 and TRBJ2-2; the match to TRBD2 covers 12 bases. The TCR was taken from a human donor with non-small cell lung cancer who had stable disease on radiotherapy plus ipilimumab. The specimen comprised peripheral blood, sampled from a patient treated with radiotherapy plus ipilimumab. CDR3 residues: CASRGLKGLAGAGNTGELFF. CDR3 nucleotide sequence: TGTGCCAGCAGGGGTTTGAAGGGACTAGCGGGCGCGGGGAACACCGGGGAGCTGTTTTTT.